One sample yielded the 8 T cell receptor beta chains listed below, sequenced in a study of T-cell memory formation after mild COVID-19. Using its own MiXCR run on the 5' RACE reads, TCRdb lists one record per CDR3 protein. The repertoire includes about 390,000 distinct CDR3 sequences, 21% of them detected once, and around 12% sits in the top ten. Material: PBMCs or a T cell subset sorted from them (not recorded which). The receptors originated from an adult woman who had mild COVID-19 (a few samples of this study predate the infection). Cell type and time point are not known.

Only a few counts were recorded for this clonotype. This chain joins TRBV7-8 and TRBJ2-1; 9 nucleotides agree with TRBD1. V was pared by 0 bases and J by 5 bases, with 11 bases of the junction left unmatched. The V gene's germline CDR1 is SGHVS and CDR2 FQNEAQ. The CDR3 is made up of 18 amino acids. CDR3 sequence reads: CASSLASRDRVGDNEQFF. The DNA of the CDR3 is TGTGCCAGCAGCTTAGCTTCCCGGGACAGGGTCGGGGACAATGAGCAGTTCTTC.

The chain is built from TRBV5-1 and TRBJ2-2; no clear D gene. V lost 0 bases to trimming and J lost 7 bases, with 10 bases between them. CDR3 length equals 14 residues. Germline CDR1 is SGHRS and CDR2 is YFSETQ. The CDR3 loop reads CASSLAGLSGELFF. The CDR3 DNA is TGCGCCAGCAGCTTGGCCGGTCTCAGCGGGGAGCTGTTTTTT. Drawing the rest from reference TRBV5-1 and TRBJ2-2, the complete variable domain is KAGVTQTPRYLIKTRGQQVTLSCSPISGHRSVSWYQQTPGQGLQFLFEYFSETQRNKGNFPGRFSGRQFSNSRSEMNVSTLELGDSALYLCASSLAGLSGELFFGEGSRLTVL.

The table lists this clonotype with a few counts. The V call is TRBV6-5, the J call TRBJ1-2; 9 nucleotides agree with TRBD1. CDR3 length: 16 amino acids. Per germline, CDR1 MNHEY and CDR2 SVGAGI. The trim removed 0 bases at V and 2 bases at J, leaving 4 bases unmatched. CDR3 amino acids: CASSYSGDRVNYGYTF. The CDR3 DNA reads TGTGCCAGCAGTTACTCAGGGGACAGGGTCAACTATGGCTACACCTTC.

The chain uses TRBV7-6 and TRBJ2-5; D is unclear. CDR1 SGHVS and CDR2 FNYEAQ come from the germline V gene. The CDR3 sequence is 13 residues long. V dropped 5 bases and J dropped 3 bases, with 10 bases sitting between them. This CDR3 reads CASSPYFEETQYF. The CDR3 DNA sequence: TGTGCCAGCAGCCCCTACTTCGAAGAGACCCAGTACTTC. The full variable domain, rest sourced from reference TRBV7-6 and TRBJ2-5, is GAGVSQSPRYKVTKRGQDVALRCDPISGHVSLYWYRQALGQGPEFLTYFNYEAQQDKSGLPNDRFSAERPEGSISTLTIQRTEQRDSAMYRCASSPYFEETQYFGPGTRLLVL.

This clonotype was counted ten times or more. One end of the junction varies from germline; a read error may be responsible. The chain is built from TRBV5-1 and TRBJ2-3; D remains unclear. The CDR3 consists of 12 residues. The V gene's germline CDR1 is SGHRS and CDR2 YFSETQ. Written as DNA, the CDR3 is TGTGCCAGCAGTTTGCGCACAGATACGCAGTATTTT. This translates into CASSLRTDTQYF.

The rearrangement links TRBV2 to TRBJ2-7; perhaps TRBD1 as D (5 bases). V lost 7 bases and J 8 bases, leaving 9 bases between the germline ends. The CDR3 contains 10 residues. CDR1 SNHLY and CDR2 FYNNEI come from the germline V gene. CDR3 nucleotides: TGTGCCAGCACTCAGGGCAAGCAGTACTTC. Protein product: CASTQGKQYF.

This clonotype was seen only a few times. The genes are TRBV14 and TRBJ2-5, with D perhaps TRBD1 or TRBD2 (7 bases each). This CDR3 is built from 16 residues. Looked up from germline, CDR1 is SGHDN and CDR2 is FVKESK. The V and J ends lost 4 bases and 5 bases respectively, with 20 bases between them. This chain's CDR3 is CASSPETGTIKETQYF. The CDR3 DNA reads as TGTGCCAGCAGCCCGGAGACAGGGACTATCAAGGAGACCCAGTACTTC.

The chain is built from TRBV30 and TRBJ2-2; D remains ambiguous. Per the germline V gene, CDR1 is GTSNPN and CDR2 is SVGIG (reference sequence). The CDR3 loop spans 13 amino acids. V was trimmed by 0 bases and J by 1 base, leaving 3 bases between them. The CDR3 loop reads CAWSVRNTGELFF. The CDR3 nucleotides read TGTGCCTGGAGTGTACGGAACACCGGGGAGCTGTTTTTT.